This T cell receptor beta chain emerged from a study of beta chain features in type 1 diabetes. Findings of the study overall: Among all four CD4+ subsets, Type 1 diabetes patients had TCRB CDR3s that were moderately but significantly shorter. Patients' naive, central memory and regulatory TCRB repertoires appeared more alike than those of healthy donors.

Isolated RNA was reverse transcribed in full, so expressed TCRB transcripts were sequenced. Some clones are missing from TCRdb's copy, which holds only in-frame ones; the method was immunoSEQ multiplex PCR. The sample records fewer than 400,000 clones, around 8.5% being singletons. Concerning this clone itself: The target antigen is unknown.

This CDR3 comprises 15 residues. Germline V CDR1 and CDR2: MDHEN, SYDVKM. Donors contributed one heparinised blood draw apiece, averaging about 116 mL. The source material was central memory CD4+ T cells from blood. The clonotype originates from a man aged 25 to 40 with type 1 diabetes. V and J are TRBV28 and TRBJ1-4; 8 nucleotides line up with TRBD1. In DNA, the CDR3 is TGTGCAGCCGGGTACAGGGGGGGAACTAATGAAAAACTGTTTTTT. Amino acid sequence: CAAGYRGGTNEKLFF.